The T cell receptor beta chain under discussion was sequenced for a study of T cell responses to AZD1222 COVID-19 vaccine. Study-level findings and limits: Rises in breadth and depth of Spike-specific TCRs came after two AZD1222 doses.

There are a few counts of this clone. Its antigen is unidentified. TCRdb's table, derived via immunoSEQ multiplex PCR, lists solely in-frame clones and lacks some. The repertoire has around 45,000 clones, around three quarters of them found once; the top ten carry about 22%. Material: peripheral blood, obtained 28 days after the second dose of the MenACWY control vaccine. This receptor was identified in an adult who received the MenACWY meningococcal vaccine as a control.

CDR3 region: CASSVGPTEYEQYF. Here the CDR3 DNA reads TGTGCCAGCAGCGTAGGGCCGACGGAATACGAGCAGTACTTC. The V call is TRBV9, the J call TRBJ2-7; D is ambiguous. This CDR3 region has 14 residues. V was shortened by 0 bases and J by 4 bases, with 11 bases between the two germline ends. Looked up from germline, CDR1 is SGDLS and CDR2 is YYNGEE.